The T cell receptor (beta chain) described here comes from a study of T cell repertoires in cytomegalovirus infection. In its sample, this clonotype was seen many times. No antigen is known for it. TCRdb reprocessed the reads with MiXCR, giving one entry per CDR3 protein. Here the sample spans about 400,000 distinct CDR3 sequences, 15% to 20% being singletons. Study findings and constraints: Ex vivo responses were dominated by HLA-C-restricted CMV-specific TCR beta clonotypes.

Germline loops: CDR1 MNHEY, CDR2 SVGEGT. The CDR3 sequence is 17 residues long. V lost 2 bases and J lost 1, with 14 bases in between. This sequence originates from a human donor in good health (CMV status not recorded). Some clones in this sample may be carry-over from other donors' samples. The chain is built from TRBV6-2 or TRBV6-3 and TRBJ2-2; perhaps TRBD1 as D (6 bases). Sequenced: PBMCs. The CDR3 loop is CASSYGRQGWNTGELFF. The CDR3 nucleotides are TGTGCCAGCAGTTACGGGCGCCAGGGGTGGAACACCGGGGAGCTGTTTTTT.